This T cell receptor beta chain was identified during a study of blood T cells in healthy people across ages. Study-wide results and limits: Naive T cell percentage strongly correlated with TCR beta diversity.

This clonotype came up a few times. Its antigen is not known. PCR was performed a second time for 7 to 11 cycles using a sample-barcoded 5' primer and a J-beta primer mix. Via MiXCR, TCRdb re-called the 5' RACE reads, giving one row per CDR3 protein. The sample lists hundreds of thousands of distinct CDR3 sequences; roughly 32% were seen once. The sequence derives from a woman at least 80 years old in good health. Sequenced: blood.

The CDR3 is CASSLRASGNSPLHF. The CDR3 nucleotides are TGTGCCAGCAGCTTGAGGGCGTCGGGGAATTCACCCCTCCACTTT. This chain links TRBV7-2 with TRBJ1-6; unclear D gene. The CDR3 consists of 15 residues. Germline V gene data show CDR1 as SGHTA and CDR2 as FQGNSA. With 3 bases removed from V and 7 bases from J, the gap between germline ends came to 13 bases.